Listed below are T cell receptor beta chains from one sample, sequenced in a study of beta chain features in type 1 diabetes. TCRdb keeps only in-frame clones here, not all; method: immunoSEQ multiplex PCR. The sample includes more than 200,000 clones, about a sixth of them seen just once. Sequencing was carried out using naive CD4+ T cells from blood. These receptors were taken from a young man with type 1 diabetes. Each CDR3 is given without its conserved first and last residue.

cdr3_aa	v_call	j_call
ASSGSPGPSYEQY	TRBV9	TRBJ2-7
ASSLRTSGRTGELF	TRBV7-9	TRBJ2-2
ASSIGLAGGRSYNEQF	TRBV19	TRBJ2-1
ASSQAREGQGLNQPQH	TRBV4-1	TRBJ1-5
SAKSSEGYT	TRBV20-1	TRBJ1-2
ASSQDPGQPYNEQF	TRBV4-1	TRBJ2-1
SVVGLAGVYEQY	TRBV29-1	TRBJ2-7
ATSRIMEPQH	TRBV15	TRBJ1-5
ASSQGHGDTQY	TRBV4-3	TRBJ2-3
ASSVAEVNTEAF	TRBV7-8	TRBJ1-1
ASSLSGDTQY	TRBV7-2	TRBJ2-3
ASSLEPQETQY	TRBV7-9	TRBJ2-5
ASSPPTSGRIREQF	TRBV18	TRBJ2-1
AWSGGRQPQH	TRBV30	TRBJ1-5
ASSLGTSNQPQH	TRBV7-3	TRBJ1-5
ASSVGVSYEQY	TRBV9	TRBJ2-7
ASSFGLADYNEQF	TRBV7-2	TRBJ2-1
ASSIGAGGPSDEQF	TRBV19	TRBJ2-1
ASSQDHAGEYKQY	TRBV4-3	TRBJ2-7
ASSSPGLAGLETQY	TRBV7-2	TRBJ2-5
ASTAGGSNYGYT	TRBV27	TRBJ1-2
ASSSSGENYGYT	TRBV28	TRBJ1-2
ASGQGLRITDTQY	TRBV25-1	TRBJ2-3
ASSQGLAGYNEQF	TRBV27	TRBJ2-1
ASSLRTSGQF	TRBV7-9	TRBJ2-1
ASSATSGEKGSYEQY	TRBV25-1	TRBJ2-7